This note documents a single T cell receptor (beta chain) sequence. The specificity of this receptor is unknown. Base-call qualities are not available, and no considerably larger clone is one nucleotide away. Sequences MNHNY (CDR1) and SVGAGI (CDR2) are obtained from the germline V gene (reference sequence). V and J are truncated by 7 bases and 5 bases respectively, leaving an intervening sequence of 14 bases. The CDR3, from cysteine to phenylalanine, totals 13 residues. Just CDR3 DNA is preserved here, 39 bases in frame from base 1. TCRbeta CDR3 regions were amplified from genomic DNA using the immunoSEQ Assay, a bias-controlled multiplex PCR. In the original analysis: The number of nucleated cells in each sample was estimated by amplification of reference gene primers within the assay. To quantify the absolute abundance of each unique TCRbeta CDR3 rearrangement, sequence reads were collapsed and filtered. For each sample, productive Simpson clonality was calculated as the square root of Simpson's diversity index over productive rearrangements. TCRdb provides this immuneACCESS table in a form limited to in-frame rearrangements. Some clones are lacking; in checked studies, under half of them reflect an unresolved V gene, and why the rest are absent is not known. The D gene and trimming were derived from the DNA, and the V and J assignments and clone size from that table. The sample profile shows under 450,000 clones; roughly 84% of them were found once. The ten largest clones add up to approximately 3.1% of the sample.

Enrolling through a virtual design, the prospective study's participants ranged in age from about 18 to 89 years and lived across about two dozen United States geographic areas. To assign participants to cohorts, the prospective study relied on clinical history that participants themselves reported in a screening survey and a study questionnaire. Recovered participants in ImmuneRACE Cohort 3 were defined by two consecutive negative NP/OP PCR tests, clearance by a healthcare professional, or resolution of symptoms. In the prospective study, whole blood, serum and a nasopharyngeal or oropharyngeal swab were collected from each participant by mobile phlebotomists. Prospective study participants could optionally give additional blood draws and questionnaires over an approximately 2-month period. Before DNA extraction, prospective study blood samples were shipped either frozen or at room temperature.

The data are from a study of blood T cell repertoires in COVID-19 (TCRdb year 2020). Study-wide context: Samples covering the acute and convalescent phases of COVID-19 were provided by collaborators in the United States, Italy and Spain. The material from the prospective study consisted of cDNA or gDNA derived from T cells, B-cell-depleted T cells, or PBMCs. Deeply sampled blood TCRbeta repertoires from subjects exposed to, actively infected with, or recovered from COVID-19 were included in the dataset. The repertoires were released in a freely available public database meant as a resource for research on the immune response to SARS-CoV-2. Samples were obtained from the ongoing ImmuneRACE study (first 160 participants) and from 1,200 or so subjects provided by 6 global collaborators. A de-identified subject ID, COVID-19 status, age in years and sex were almost always included in the sample metadata. Where available, HLA class I and class II types were taken from metadata supplied by the sample provider and were not determined by assay-based typing. What the study reported, not specific to this receptor: The amount of clinical and demographic metadata varied by source and participant and was provided uncurated.

Recombination joined TRBV6-6 with TRBJ1-2; possibly the D gene is TRBD1, per 6 matching bases. This TCR came from a woman aged 25 to 39 who had recovered from COVID-19. Sequenced material: PBMCs or T cells enriched from blood (not recorded which). The CDR3 has the sequence CASNIGQQYGYTF. The DNA sequence is given as TGTGCCAGCAACATTGGACAGCAATATGGCTACACCTTC.